The 8 T cell receptor beta chains presented below share a single source sample, sequenced in a study of identifying expanded T cells in peripheral blood. Profiling relied on immunoSEQ multiplex PCR, and the TCRdb table lists in-frame clones only, not all of them. The sample contains some 93,000 clones, around nine tenths of which appear only once. The sequenced material came from blood. These receptors were collected from a person aged 18 to 75 in good health.

J is TRBJ2-5 and V is TRBV7-8, with 9 bases aligning to TRBD2. CDR1 is SGHVS and CDR2 is FQNEAQ in the germline V gene. This CDR3 has 16 amino acids. The ends lost 5 bases at V and 5 bases at J; junction bases unmatched: 12. CDR3 sequence reads: CASSPQLAGEAETQYF. The CDR3 coding sequence is TGTGCCAGCAGCCCCCAATTAGCGGGAGAGGCGGAGACCCAGTACTTC.

The rearrangement links TRBV4-2 to TRBJ2-3; TRBD2 matches 8 bases. CDR3 length equals 17 residues. CDR1 LGHNA and CDR2 YNFKEQ come from the germline V gene. V trimming: 1 base; J trimming: 1 base; junction bases outside the gene matches: 7. CDR3 nucleotides: TGTGCCAGCAGCCAAGTATCGGCCGGGGGGGGCACAGATACGCAGTATTTT. Amino acid sequence: CASSQVSAGGGTDTQYF.

This clone has only a few counts. The rearrangement links TRBV6-1 to TRBJ2-5; 11 nucleotides align to TRBD2. Germline lookup yields CDR1 MNHNS and CDR2 SASEGT. With 8 bases clipped from V and 4 bases from J, the junction kept 9 bases outside the gene matches. The CDR3 has 15 amino acids. The CDR3 DNA reads TGTGCCAGCTCCTATACTAGCGGGGGAGGAGAGACCCAGTACTTC. Its translation is CASSYTSGGGETQYF.

This clone appeared a few times. The chain recombines TRBV30 with TRBJ2-7; perhaps D is TRBD1 or TRBD2 (6 bases each). V dropped 1 base and J dropped 3 bases, with 10 bases sitting between them. There are 13 residues in the CDR3. Looked up from germline, CDR1 is GTSNPN and CDR2 is SVGIG (reference sequence). The CDR3 here is CAWSGLGGYEQYF. Here the CDR3 DNA reads TGTGCCTGGAGTGGACTAGGGGGCTACGAGCAGTACTTC. The full variable domain, with the rest looked up from reference TRBV30 and TRBJ2-7, is SQTIHQWPATLVQPVGSPLSLECTVEGTSNPNLYWYRQAAGRGLQLLFYSVGIGQISSEVPQNLSASRPQDRQFILSSKKLLLSDSGFYLCAWSGLGGYEQYFGPGTRLTVT.

This chain uses TRBV27 with TRBJ1-2; possible D gene TRBD1, 6 bases. V lost 7 bases and J lost 4, with 13 bases in between. Germline V CDR1 and CDR2: MNHEY, SMNVEV (reference sequence). This CDR3 region has 13 residues. The CDR3 DNA sequence: TGTGCCAGCACCCCAGGGGTTGGCTATGGCTACACCTTC. As protein: CASTPGVGYGYTF.

This clone ranks as medium-sized (0.01 to 0.1%). V and J are TRBV27 and TRBJ1-2; perhaps TRBD1 as D (5 bases). This CDR3 contains 16 residues. Trimming left V 7 bases short and J 4 bases short, with 22 bases between. Germline CDR1 and CDR2: MNHEY and SMNVEV (reference sequence). CDR3 protein: CASTSGTQLGAYGYTF. CDR3 in DNA: TGTGCCAGCACCTCGGGGACCCAGCTTGGCGCCTATGGCTACACCTTC.

J is TRBJ2-4 and V is TRBV9; possibly TRBD1 or TRBD2 for D (5 bases each). The CDR3 has 16 residues. Germline CDR1 and CDR2: SGDLS and YYNGEE. V shed 7 bases and J shed 0 bases, with 17 bases lying between them. CDR3 sequence: CASSPVGVLAKNIQYF. The CDR3 DNA is TGTGCCAGCTCCCCGGTGGGGGTACTAGCCAAAAACATTCAGTACTTC.

The gene calls are TRBV28 and TRBJ2-1, with D unresolved. Trimming left V 7 bases short and J 9 bases short, with 13 bases between. Germline CDR1 is MDHEN and CDR2 is SYDVKM. The CDR3 is 12 amino acids. The CDR3 DNA reads TGTGCCAGCACCCAAGTTTCAGGTGAGCAGTTCTTC. Amino acid sequence: CASTQVSGEQFF.